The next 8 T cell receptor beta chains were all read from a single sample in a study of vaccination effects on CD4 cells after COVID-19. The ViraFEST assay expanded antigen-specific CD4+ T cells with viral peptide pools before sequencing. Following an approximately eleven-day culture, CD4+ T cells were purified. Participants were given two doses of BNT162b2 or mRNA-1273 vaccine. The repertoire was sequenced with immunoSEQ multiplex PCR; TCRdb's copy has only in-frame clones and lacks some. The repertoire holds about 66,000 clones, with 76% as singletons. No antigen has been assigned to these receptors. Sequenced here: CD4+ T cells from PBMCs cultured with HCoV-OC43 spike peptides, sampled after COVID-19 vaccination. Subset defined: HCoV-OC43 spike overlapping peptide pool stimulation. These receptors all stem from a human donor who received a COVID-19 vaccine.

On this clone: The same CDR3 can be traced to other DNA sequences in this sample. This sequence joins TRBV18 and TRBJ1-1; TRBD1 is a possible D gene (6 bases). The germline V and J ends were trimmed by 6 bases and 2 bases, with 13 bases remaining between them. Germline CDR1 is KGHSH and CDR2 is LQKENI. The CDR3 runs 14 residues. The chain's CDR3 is CASSPDRINTEAFF. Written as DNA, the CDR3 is TGTGCCAGCTCCCCCGACAGGATCAACACTGAAGCTTTCTTT.

The CDR3 reads CASRDSSSSYEQYV. The CDR3 DNA follows: TGTGCCAGCCGGGACAGCTCAAGCTCCTACGAGCAGTACGTC. This rearrangement joins TRBV18 to TRBJ2-7, with 7 bases lining up with TRBD1. The V segment lost 8 bases and the J segment 0 bases; nucleotides outside the gene matches: 7. This CDR3 comprises 14 residues. Germline loops: CDR1 KGHSH, CDR2 LQKENI.

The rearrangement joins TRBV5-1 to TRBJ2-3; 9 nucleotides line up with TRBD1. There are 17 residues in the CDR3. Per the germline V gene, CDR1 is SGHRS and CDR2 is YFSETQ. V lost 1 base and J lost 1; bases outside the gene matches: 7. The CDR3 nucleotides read TGCGCCAGCAGCTTGCGGTCGGACAGGGGCGGCACAGATACGCAGTATTTT. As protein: CASSLRSDRGGTDTQYF.

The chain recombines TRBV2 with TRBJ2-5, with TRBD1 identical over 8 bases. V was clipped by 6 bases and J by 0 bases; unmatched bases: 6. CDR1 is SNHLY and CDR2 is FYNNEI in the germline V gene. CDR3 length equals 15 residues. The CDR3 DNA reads TGTGCCAGCAGCCGACAGGGGTCGTACCAAGAGACCCAGTACTTC. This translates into CASSRQGSYQETQYF.

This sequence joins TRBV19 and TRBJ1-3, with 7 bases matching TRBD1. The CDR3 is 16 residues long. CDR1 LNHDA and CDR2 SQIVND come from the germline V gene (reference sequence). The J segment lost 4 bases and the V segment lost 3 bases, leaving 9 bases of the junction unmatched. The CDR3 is CASSIGGTVGGNTIYF. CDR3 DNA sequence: TGTGCCAGTAGTATCGGAGGGACAGTAGGCGGAAACACCATATATTTT.

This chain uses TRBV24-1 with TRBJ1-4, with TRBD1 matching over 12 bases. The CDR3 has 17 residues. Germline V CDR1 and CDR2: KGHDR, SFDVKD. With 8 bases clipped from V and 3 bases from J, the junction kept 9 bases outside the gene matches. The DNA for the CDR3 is TGTGCCACCACTCCCCTGAGGGACAGGGGGCCTAATGAAAAACTGTTTTTT. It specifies CATTPLRDRGPNEKLFF.

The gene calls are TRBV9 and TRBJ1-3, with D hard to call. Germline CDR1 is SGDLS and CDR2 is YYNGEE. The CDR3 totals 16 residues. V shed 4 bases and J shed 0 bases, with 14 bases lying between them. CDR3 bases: TGTGCCAGCAGCTCCAGCCCCCCGAGCTCTGGAAACACCATATATTTT. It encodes CASSSSPPSSGNTIYF.

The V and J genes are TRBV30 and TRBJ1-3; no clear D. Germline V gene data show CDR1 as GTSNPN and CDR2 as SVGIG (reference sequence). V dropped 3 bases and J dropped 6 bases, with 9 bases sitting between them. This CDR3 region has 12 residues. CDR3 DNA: TGTGCCTGGAGCGGGCAGTTAAACACCATATATTTT. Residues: CAWSGQLNTIYF.